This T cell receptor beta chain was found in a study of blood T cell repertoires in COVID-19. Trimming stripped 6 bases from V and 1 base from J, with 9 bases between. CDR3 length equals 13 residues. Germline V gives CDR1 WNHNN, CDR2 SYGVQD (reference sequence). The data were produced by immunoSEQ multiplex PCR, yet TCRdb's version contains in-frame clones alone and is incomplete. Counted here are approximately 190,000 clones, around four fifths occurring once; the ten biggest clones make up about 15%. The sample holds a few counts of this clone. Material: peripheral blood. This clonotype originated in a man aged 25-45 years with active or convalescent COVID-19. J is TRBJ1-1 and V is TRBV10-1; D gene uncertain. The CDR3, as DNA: TGCGCCAGCAGCGAGAGACAGAACACTGAAGCTTTCTTT. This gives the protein CASSERQNTEAFF.